This TCR beta chain derives from a study of early T cells in non-severe SARS-CoV-2 infection. This clonotype was counted many times. One entry per CDR3 protein results from TCRdb running MiXCR on the 5' RACE reads. The table has about 58,000 distinct CDR3 sequences, roughly 12% seen once. The source is an adult who was a healthcare worker with PCR-confirmed SARS-CoV-2 infection or an uninfected control (not recorded which). Input material: whole blood.

DNA for the CDR3: TGTGCCAGCAGCCGATGGGGGGGTACCTACAATGAGCAGTTCTTC. Protein: CASSRWGGTYNEQFF. The rearrangement uses TRBV5-6 and TRBJ2-1; 7 nucleotides agree with TRBD2. The CDR3 consists of 15 residues. CDR1 and CDR2 (germline): SGHDT, YYEEEE. Trimming cost V 4 bases and J 2 bases; bases outside gene matches: 6.